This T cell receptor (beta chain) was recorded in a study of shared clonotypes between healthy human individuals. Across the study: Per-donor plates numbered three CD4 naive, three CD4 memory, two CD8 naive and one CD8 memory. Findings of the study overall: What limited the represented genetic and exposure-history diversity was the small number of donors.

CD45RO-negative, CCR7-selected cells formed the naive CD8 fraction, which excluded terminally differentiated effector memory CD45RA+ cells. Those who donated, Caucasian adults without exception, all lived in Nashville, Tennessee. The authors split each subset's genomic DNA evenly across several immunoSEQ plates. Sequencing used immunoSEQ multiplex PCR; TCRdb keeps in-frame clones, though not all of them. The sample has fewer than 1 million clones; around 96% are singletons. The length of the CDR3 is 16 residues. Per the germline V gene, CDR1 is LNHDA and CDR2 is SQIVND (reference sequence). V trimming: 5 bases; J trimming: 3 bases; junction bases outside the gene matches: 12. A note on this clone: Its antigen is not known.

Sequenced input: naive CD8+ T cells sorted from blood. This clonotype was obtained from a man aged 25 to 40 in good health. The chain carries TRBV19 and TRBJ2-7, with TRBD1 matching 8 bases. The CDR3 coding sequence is TGTGCCAGTAGTCTCCGAGACAGGGGATGGGTCTACGAGCAGTACTTC. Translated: CASSLRDRGWVYEQYF.